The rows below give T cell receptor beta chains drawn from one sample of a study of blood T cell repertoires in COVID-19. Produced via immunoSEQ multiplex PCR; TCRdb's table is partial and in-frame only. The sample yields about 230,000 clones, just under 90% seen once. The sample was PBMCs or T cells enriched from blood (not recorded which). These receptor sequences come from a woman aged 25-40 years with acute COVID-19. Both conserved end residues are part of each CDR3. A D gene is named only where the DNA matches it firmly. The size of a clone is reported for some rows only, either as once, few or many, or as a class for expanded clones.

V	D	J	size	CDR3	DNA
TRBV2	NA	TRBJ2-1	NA	CASSEPGGYNEQFF	TGTGCCAGCAGTGAACCCGGGGGTTACAATGAGCAGTTCTTC
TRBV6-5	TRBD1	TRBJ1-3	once	CASSSGTGVAGNTIYF	TGTGCCAGCAGTTCTGGGACAGGGGTTGCTGGAAACACCATATATTTT
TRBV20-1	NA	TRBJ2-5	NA	CSVGWEAQYF	TGCAGTGTCGGGTGGGAGGCCCAGTACTTC
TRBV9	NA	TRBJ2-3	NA	CASSPEGGGHTDTQYF	TGTGCCAGCAGCCCAGAGGGCGGGGGCCACACAGATACGCAGTATTTT
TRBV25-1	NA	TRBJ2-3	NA	CASSEAWDWGITDTQYF	TGTGCCAGCAGTGAAGCGTGGGACTGGGGCATCACAGATACGCAGTATTTT
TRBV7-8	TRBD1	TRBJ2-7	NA	CASSLVRTGDHEQYF	TGTGCCAGCAGCTTAGTTCGGACAGGGGACCACGAGCAGTACTTC
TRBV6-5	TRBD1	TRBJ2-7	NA	CASSTRTGSSYEQYF	TGTGCCAGCAGCACCCGGACAGGGAGCTCCTACGAGCAGTACTTC
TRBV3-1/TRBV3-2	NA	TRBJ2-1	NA	CASASQPGLLLF	TGTGCCAGCGCCTCCCAACCGGGACTCCTCCTCTTC
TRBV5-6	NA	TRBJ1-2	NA	CASSLVGSYGYTF	TGTGCCAGCAGCTTGGTGGGCAGCTATGGCTACACCTTC
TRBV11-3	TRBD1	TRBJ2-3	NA	CASSQGGQGKDTQYF	TGTGCCAGCAGCCAAGGGGGCCAGGGTAAAGATACGCAGTATTTT
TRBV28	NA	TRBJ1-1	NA	CASSGGMNTEAFF	TGTGCCAGCAGCGGGGGAATGAACACTGAAGCTTTCTTT
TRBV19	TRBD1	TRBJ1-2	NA	CASSTPGQGPYGYTF	TGTGCCAGTAGTACTCCGGGACAGGGGCCCTATGGCTACACCTTC
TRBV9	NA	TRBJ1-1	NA	CASSTQGGPTEAFF	TGTGCCAGCAGCACCCAGGGAGGACCCACTGAAGCTTTCTTT
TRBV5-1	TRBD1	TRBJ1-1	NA	CASSSWAGGTEAFF	TGCGCCAGCAGCTCATGGGCAGGGGGAACTGAAGCTTTCTTT